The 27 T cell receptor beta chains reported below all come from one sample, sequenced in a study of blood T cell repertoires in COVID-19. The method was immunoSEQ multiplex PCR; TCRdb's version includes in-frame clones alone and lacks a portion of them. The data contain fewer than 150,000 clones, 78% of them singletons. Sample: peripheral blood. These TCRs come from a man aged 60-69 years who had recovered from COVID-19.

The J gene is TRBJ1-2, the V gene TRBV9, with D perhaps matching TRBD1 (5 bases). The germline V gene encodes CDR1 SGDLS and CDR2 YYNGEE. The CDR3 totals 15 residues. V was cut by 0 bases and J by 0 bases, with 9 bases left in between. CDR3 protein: CASSVADSANYGYTF. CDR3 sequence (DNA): TGTGCCAGCAGCGTAGCCGACAGTGCTAACTATGGCTACACCTTC.

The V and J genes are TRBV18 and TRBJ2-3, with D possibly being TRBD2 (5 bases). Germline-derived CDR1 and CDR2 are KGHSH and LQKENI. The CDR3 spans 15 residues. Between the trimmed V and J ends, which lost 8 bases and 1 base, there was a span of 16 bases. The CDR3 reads CASPKAGRGTDTQYF. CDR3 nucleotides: TGTGCCAGCCCTAAGGCCGGGCGGGGCACAGATACGCAGTATTTT.

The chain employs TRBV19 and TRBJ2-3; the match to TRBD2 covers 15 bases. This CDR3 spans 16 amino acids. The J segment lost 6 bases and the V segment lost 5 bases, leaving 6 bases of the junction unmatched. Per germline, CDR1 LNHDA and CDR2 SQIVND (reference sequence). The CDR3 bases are TGTGCCAGTAGTTTGGGACTAGCGGGGGGTTCCGATACGCAGTATTTT. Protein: CASSLGLAGGSDTQYF.

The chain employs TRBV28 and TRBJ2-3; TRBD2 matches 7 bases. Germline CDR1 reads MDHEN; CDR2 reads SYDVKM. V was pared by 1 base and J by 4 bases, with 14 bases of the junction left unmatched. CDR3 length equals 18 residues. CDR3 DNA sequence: TGTGCCAGCAGTTTATTGGGGACCGGGACTAATCCCTCAGATACGCAGTATTTT. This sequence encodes CASSLLGTGTNPSDTQYF.

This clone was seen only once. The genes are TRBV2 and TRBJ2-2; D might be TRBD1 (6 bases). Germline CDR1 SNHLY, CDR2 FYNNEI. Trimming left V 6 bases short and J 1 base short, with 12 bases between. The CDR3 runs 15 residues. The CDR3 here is CASRIDRLNTGELFF. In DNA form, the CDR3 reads TGTGCCAGCAGGATTGACAGGTTGAACACCGGGGAGCTGTTTTTT.

CDR3 residues: CAISERGGVNTEAFF. CDR3 DNA: TGTGCCATCAGTGAGAGGGGAGGGGTGAACACTGAAGCTTTCTTT. The rearrangement links TRBV10-3 to TRBJ1-1; D is perhaps TRBD1 (5 bases). The CDR3 has 15 residues. V shed 2 bases and J shed 0 bases, with 10 bases lying between them. Germline V gene lookup returns CDR1 ENHRY and CDR2 SYGVKD.

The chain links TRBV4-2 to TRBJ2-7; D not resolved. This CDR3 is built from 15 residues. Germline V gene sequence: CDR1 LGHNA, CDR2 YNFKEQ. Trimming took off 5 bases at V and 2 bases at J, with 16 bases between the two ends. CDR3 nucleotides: TGTGCCAGCAGCGTCGGTTCTTCAAAACCCTACGAGCAGTACTTC. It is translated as CASSVGSSKPYEQYF.

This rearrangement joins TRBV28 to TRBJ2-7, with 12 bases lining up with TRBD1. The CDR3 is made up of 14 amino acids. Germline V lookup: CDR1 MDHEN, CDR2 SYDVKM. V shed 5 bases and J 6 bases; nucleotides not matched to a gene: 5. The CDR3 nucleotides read TGTGCCAGCAGTCCGGGACAGGGGGCGGTCGAGCAGTACTTC. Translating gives CASSPGQGAVEQYF.

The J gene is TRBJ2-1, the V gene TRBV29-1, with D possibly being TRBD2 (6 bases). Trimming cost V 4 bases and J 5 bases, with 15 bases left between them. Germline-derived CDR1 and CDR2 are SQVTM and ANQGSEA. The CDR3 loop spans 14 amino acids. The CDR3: CSVGDGTHDNEQFF. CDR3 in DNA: TGCAGCGTTGGTGACGGGACTCATGACAATGAGCAGTTCTTC.

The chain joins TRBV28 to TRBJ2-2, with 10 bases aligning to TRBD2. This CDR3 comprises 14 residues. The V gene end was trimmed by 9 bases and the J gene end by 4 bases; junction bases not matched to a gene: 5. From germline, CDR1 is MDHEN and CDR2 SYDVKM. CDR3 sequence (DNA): TGTGCCAGTAGGACTAGCGGAGGCACCGGGGAGCTGTTTTTT. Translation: CASRTSGGTGELFF.

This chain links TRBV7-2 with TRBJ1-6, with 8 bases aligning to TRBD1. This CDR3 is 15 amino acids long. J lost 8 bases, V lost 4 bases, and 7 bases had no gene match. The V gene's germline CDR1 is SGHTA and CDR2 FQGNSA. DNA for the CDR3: TGTGCCAGCAGCTCCGGACAGGGAGGGCATTCACCCCTCCACTTT. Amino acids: CASSSGQGGHSPLHF.

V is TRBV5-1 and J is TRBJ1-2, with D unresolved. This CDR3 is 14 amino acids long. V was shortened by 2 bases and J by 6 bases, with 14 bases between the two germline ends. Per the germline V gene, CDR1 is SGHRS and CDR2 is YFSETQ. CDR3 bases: TGCGCCAGCAGCTTAACGAATCAGGTGGATGGCTACACCTTC. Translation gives CASSLTNQVDGYTF.

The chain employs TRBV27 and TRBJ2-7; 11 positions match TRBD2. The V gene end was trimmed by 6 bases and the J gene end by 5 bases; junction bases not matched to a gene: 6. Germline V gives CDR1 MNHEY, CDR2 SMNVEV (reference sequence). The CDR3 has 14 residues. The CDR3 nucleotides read TGTGCCAGCAGACCTAGCGGGAGGCAAGACGAGCAGTACTTC. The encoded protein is CASRPSGRQDEQYF.

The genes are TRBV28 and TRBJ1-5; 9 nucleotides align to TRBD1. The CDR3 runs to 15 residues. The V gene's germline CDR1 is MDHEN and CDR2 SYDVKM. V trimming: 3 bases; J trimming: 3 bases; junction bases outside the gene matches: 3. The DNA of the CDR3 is TGTGCCAGCAGTTTTGGGGACAGGGACAATCAGCCCCAGCATTTT. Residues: CASSFGDRDNQPQHF.

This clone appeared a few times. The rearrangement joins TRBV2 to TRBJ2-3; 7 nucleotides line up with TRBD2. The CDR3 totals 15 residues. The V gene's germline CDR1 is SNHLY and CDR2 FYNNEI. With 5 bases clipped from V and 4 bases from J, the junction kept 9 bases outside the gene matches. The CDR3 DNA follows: TGTGCCAGCAGTCCCGGACTAGGGCGGGCAGATACGCAGTATTTT. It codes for CASSPGLGRADTQYF.

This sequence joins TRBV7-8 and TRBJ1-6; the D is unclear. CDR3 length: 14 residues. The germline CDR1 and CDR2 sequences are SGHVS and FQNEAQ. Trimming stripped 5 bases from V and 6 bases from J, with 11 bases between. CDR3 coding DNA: TGTGCCAGCAGCCTTGGAGGGAGTAATTCACCCCTCCACTTT. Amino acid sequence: CASSLGGSNSPLHF. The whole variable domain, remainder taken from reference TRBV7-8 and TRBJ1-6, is GAGVSQSPRYKVAKRGQDVALRCDPISGHVSLFWYQQALGQGPEFLTYFQNEAQLDKSGLPSDRFFAERPEGSVSTLKIQRTQQEDSAVYLCASSLGGSNSPLHFGNGTRLTVT.

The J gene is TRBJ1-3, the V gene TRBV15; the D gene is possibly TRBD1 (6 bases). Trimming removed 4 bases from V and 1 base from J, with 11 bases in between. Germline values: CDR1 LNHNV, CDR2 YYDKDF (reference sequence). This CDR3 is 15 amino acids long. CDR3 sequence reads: CATSTDRLSGNTIYF. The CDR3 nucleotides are TGTGCCACCAGCACCGACAGGTTATCTGGAAACACCATATATTTT.

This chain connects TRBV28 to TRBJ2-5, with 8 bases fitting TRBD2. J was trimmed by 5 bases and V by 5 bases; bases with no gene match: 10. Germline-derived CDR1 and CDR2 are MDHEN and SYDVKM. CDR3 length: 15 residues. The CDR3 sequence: CASSRAGGDHETQYF. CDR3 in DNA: TGTGCCAGCAGTCGGGCGGGGGGCGATCACGAGACCCAGTACTTC.

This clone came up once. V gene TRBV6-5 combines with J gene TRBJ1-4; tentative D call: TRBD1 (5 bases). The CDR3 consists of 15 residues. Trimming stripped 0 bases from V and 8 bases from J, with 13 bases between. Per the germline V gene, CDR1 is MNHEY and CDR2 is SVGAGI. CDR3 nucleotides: TGTGCCAGCAGTTACTCTGGGGCGGTCTCGGAAAAACTGTTTTTT. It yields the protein CASSYSGAVSEKLFF.

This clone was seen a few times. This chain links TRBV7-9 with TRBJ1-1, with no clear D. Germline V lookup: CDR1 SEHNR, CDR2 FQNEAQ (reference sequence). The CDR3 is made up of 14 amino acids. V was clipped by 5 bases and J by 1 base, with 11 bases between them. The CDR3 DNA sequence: TGTGCCAGCAGCGCCTCACAGAGGAACACTGAAGCTTTCTTT. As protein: CASSASQRNTEAFF.

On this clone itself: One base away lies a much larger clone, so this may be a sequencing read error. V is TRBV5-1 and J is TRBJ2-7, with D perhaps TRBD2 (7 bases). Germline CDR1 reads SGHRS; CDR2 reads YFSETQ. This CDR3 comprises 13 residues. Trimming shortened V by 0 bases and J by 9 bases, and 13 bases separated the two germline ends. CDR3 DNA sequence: TGCGCCAGCAGCTTGGATGAAGGGGGGGGGCAGTACTTC. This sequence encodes CASSLDEGGGQYF.

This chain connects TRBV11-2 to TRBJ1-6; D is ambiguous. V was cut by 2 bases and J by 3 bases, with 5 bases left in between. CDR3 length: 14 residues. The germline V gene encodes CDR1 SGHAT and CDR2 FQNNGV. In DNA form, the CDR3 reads TGTGCCAGCAGCTTAATAGACTATAATTCACCCCTCCACTTT. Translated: CASSLIDYNSPLHF.

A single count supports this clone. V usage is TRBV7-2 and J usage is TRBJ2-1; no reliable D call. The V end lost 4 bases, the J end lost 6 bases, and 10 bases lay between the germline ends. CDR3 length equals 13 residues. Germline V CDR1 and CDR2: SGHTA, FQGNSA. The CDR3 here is CASSSIFGNEQFF. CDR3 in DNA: TGTGCCAGCAGCTCCATTTTCGGCAATGAGCAGTTCTTC.

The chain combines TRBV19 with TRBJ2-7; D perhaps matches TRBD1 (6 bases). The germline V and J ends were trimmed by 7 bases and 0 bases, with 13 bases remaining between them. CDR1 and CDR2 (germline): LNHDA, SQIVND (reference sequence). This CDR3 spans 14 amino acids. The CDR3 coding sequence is TGTGCCAGTAATAAAGGACAGAACTCCTACGAGCAGTACTTC. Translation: CASNKGQNSYEQYF.

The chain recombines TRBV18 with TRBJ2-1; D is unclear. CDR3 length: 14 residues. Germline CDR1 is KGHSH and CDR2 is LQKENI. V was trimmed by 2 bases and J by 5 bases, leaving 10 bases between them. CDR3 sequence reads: CASSPTAQDNEQFF. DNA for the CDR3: TGTGCCAGCTCACCAACAGCACAAGACAATGAGCAGTTCTTC.

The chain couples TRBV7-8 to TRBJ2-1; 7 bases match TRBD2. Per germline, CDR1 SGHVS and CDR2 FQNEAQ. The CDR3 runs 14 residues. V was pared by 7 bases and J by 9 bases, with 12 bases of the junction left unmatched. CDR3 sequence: CASTPLASMGEQFF. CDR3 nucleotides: TGTGCCAGCACCCCACTAGCGTCTATGGGTGAGCAGTTCTTC.

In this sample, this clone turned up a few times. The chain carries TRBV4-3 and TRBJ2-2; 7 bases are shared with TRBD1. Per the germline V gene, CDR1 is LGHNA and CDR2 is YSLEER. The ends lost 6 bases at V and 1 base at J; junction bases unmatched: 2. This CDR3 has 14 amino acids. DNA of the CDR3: TGCGCCAGCAGGCCAGGGGGGAACACCGGGGAGCTGTTTTTT. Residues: CASRPGGNTGELFF.